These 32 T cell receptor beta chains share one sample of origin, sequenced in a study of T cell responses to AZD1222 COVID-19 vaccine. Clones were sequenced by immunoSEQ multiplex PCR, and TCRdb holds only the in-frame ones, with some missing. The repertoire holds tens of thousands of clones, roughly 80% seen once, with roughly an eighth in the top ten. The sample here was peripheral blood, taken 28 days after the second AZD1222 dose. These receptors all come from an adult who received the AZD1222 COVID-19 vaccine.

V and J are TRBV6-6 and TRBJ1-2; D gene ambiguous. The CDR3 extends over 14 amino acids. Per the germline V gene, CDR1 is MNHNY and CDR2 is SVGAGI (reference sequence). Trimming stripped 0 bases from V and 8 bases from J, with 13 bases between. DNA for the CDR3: TGTGCCAGCAGTTACTCGCCCGGGCTTGACGGCTACACCTTC. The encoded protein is CASSYSPGLDGYTF.

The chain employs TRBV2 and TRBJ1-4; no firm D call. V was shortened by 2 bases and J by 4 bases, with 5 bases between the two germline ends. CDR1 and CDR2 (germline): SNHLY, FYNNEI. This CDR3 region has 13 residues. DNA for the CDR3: TGTGCCAGCAGTGAATTAGGTAATGAAAAACTGTTTTTT. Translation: CASSELGNEKLFF.

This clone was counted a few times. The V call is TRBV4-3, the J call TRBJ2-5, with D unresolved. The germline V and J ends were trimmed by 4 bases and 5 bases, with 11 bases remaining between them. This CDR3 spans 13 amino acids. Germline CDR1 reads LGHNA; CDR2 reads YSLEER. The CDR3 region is CASSPYSGETQYF. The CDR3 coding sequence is TGCGCCAGCAGCCCTTACAGTGGGGAGACCCAGTACTTC.

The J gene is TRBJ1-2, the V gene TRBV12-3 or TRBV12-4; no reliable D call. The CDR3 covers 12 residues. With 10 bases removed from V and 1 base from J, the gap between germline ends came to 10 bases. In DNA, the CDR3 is TGTGCCACTTCGGGTCGTAACTATGGCTACACCTTC. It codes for CATSGRNYGYTF.

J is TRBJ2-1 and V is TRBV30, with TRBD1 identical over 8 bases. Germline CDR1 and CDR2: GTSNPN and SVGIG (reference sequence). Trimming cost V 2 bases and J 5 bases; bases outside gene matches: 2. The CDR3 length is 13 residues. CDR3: CAWSLTGDNEQFF. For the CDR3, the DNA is TGTGCCTGGAGTTTGACAGGGGACAATGAGCAGTTCTTC.

DNA for the CDR3: TGTGCCAGCAGTTACTCATTAAACACTGAAGCTTTCTTT. Amino acids: CASSYSLNTEAFF. The genes are TRBV6-5 and TRBJ1-1, with D uncertain. V gave up 0 bases and J gave up 2 bases, with 4 bases separating them. Germline V gene sequence: CDR1 MNHEY, CDR2 SVGAGI. The CDR3 extends over 13 amino acids.

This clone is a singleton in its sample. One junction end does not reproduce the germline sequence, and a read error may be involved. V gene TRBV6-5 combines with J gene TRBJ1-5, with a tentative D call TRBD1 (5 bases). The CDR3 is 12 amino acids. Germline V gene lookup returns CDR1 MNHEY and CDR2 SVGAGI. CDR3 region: CASSQQVFIPNF. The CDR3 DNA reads TGTGCCAGCAGTCAACAGGTCTTTATTCCGAATTTT.

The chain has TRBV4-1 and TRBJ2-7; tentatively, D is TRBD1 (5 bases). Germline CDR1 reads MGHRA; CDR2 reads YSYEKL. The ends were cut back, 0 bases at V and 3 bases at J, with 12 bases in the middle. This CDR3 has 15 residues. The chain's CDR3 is CASSQDVTVFYEQYF. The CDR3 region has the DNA TGCGCCAGCAGCCAAGATGTGACAGTCTTCTACGAGCAGTACTTC.

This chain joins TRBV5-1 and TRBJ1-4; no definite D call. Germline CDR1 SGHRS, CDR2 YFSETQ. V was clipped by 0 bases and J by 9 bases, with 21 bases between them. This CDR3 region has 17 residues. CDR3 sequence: CASSLEVSGSLGKKLFF. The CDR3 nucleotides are TGCGCCAGCAGCTTGGAGGTTAGCGGCAGCCTGGGTAAAAAACTGTTTTTT.

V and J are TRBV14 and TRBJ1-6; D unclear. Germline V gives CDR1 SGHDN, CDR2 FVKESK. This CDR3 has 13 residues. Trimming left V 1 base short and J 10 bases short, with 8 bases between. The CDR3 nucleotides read TGTGCCAGCAGCCAAGGAAGGATGTCACCCCTCCACTTT. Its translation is CASSQGRMSPLHF.

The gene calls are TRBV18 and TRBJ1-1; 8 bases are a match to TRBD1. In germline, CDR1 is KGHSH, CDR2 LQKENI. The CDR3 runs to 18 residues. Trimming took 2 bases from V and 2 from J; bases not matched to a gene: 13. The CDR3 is CASSPVLLTGAGNTEAFF. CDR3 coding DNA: TGTGCCAGCTCACCAGTTCTGTTGACAGGGGCCGGTAACACTGAAGCTTTCTTT.

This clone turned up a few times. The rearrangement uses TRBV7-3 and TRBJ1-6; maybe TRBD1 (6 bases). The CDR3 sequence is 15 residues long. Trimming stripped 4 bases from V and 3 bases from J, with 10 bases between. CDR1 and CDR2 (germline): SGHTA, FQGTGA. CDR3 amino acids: CASSSTGNYNSPLHF. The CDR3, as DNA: TGTGCCAGCAGCTCAACAGGGAACTATAATTCACCCCTCCACTTT.

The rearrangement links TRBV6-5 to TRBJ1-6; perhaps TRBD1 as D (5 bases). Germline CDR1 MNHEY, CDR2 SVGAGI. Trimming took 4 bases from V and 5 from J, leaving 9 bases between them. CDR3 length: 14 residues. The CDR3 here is CASSFGGDNSPLHF. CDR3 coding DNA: TGTGCCAGCAGTTTCGGGGGAGATAATTCACCCCTCCACTTT.

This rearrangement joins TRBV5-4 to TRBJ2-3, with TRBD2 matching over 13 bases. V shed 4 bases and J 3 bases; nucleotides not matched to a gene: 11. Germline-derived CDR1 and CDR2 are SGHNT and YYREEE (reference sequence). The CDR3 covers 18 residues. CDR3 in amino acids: CASSLIVTSGRVTDTQYF. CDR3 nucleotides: TGTGCCAGCAGCCTTATTGTCACTAGCGGGAGGGTTACAGATACGCAGTATTTT.

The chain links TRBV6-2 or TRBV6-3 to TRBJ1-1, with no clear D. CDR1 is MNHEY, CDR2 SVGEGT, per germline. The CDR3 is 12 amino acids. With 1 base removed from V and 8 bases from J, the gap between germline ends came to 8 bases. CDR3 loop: CASSYLQAEAFF. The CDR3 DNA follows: TGTGCCAGCAGTTACTTGCAGGCCGAAGCTTTCTTT.

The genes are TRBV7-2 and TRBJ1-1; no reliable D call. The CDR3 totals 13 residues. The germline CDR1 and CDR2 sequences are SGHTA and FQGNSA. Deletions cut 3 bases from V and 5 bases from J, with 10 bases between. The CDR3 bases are TGTGCCAGCAGCTTCCCGGGTTGGACTGAAGCTTTCTTT. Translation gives CASSFPGWTEAFF.

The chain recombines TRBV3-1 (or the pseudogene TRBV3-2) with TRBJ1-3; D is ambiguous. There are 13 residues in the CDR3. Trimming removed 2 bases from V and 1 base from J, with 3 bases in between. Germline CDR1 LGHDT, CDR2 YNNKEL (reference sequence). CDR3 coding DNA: TGTGCCAGCAGCCAAACATCTGGAAACACCATATATTTT. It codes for CASSQTSGNTIYF.

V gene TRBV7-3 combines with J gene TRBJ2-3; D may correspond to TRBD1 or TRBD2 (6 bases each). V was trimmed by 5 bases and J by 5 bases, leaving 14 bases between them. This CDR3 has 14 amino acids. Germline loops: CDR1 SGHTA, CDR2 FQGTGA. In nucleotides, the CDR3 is TGTGCCAGCAGCCCCCCGGGGGCCAAAGATACGCAGTATTTT. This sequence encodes CASSPPGAKDTQYF.

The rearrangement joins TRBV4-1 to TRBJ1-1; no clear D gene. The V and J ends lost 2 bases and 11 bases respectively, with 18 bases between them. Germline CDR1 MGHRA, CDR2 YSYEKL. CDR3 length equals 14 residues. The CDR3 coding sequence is TGCGCCAGCAGCCAACTCTTCATGGGTTATTACGCTTTCTTT. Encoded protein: CASSQLFMGYYAFF.

CDR3: CASSPPGVRGPGETQYF. The DNA for the CDR3 is TGTGCCAGCAGTCCCCCGGGGGTGCGGGGGCCAGGGGAGACCCAGTACTTC. J is TRBJ2-5 and V is TRBV6-2 or TRBV6-3; possibly TRBD2 for D (7 bases). V lost 5 bases and J lost 5, with 24 bases in between. The germline gives CDR1 MNHEY, CDR2 SVGEGT. The CDR3 spans 17 residues.

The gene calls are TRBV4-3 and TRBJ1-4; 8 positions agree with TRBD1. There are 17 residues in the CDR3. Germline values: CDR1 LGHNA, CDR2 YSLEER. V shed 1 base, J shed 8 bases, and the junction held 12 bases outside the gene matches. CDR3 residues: CASSQGPTGAVSEKLFF. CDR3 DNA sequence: TGCGCCAGCAGCCAAGGCCCGACAGGGGCAGTTTCGGAAAAACTGTTTTTT.

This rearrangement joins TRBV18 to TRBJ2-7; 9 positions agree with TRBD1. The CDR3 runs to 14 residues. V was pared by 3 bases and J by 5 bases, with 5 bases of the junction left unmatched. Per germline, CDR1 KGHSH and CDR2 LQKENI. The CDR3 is CASSPGTGTHEQYF. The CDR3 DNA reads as TGTGCCAGCTCACCGGGGACAGGGACCCACGAGCAGTACTTC. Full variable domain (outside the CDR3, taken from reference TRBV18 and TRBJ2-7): NAGVMQNPRHLVRRRGQEARLRCSPMKGHSHVYWYRQLPEEGLKFMVYLQKENIIDESGMPKERFSAEFPKEGPSILRIQQVVRGDSAAYFCASSPGTGTHEQYFGPGTRLTVT.

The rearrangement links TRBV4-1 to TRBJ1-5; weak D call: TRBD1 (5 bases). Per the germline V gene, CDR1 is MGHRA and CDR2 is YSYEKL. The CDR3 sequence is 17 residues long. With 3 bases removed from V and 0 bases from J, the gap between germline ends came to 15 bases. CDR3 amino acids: CASSQAQGAYSNQPQHF. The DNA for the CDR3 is TGCGCCAGCAGCCAGGCCCAGGGTGCCTATAGCAATCAGCCCCAGCATTTT.

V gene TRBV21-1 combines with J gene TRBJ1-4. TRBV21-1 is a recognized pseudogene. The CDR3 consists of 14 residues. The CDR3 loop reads CASLRPATNEKLFF. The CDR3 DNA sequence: TGTGCCAGTTTGCGACCGGCAACTAATGAAAAACTGTTTTTT.

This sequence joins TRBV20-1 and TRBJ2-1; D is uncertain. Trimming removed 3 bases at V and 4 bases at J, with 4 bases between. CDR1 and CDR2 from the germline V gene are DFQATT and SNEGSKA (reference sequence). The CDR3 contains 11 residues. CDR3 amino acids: CSARVYNEQFF. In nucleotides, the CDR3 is TGCAGTGCTAGGGTTTACAATGAGCAGTTCTTC.

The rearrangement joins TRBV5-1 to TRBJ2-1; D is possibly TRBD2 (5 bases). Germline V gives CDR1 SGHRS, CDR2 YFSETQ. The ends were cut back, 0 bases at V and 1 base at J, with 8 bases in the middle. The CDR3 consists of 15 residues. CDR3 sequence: CASSLDSGSYNEQFF. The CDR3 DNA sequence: TGCGCCAGCAGCTTGGACAGCGGTTCCTACAATGAGCAGTTCTTC.

In DNA form, the CDR3 reads TGTGCCAGCAGTTTACAGGGGGCGCCCGGTCAGCCCCAGCATTTT. As protein: CASSLQGAPGQPQHF. The chain joins TRBV28 to TRBJ1-5, with TRBD1 matching over 8 bases. Germline CDR1 reads MDHEN; CDR2 reads SYDVKM. This CDR3 is built from 15 residues. With 2 bases clipped from V and 6 bases from J, the junction kept 6 bases outside the gene matches.

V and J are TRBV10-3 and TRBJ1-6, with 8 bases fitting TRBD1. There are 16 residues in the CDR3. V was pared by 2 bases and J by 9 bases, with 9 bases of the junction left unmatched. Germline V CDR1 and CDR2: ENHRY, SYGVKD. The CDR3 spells CAISEGTGVVSSPLHF. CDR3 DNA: TGTGCCATCAGTGAGGGGACAGGTGTAGTTAGTTCACCCCTCCACTTT.

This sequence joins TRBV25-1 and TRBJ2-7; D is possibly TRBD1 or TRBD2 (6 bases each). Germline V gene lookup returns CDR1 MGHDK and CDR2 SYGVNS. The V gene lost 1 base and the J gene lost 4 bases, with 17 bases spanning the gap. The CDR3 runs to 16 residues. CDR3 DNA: TGTGCCAGCAGTGAATTGGGGGGCTTGTCGGGATACGAGCAGTACTTC. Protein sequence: CASSELGGLSGYEQYF.

The CDR3 DNA is TGCGCCAGCAGCCCCAATGCCAGGGGGACATTAAACACTGAAGCTTTCTTT. This codes for CASSPNARGTLNTEAFF. V is TRBV5-1 and J is TRBJ1-1; TRBD1 aligns across 7 bases. CDR3 length: 17 residues. CDR1 is SGHRS and CDR2 is YFSETQ in the germline V gene. The V and J ends lost 4 bases and 2 bases, in that order; junction bases with no gene match: 14.

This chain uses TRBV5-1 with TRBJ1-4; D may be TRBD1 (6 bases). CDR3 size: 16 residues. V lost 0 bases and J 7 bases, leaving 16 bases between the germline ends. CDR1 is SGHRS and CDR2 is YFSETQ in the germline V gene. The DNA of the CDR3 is TGCGCCAGCAGCTTGGACGGGTCAGGGGATAGTGAAAAACTGTTTTTT. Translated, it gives CASSLDGSGDSEKLFF.

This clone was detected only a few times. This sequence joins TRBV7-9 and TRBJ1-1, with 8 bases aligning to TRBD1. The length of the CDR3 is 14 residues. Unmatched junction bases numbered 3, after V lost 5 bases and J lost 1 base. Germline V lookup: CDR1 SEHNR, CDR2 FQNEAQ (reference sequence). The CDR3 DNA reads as TGTGCCAGCAGCCGGACAGGGACGAACACTGAAGCTTTCTTT. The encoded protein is CASSRTGTNTEAFF.